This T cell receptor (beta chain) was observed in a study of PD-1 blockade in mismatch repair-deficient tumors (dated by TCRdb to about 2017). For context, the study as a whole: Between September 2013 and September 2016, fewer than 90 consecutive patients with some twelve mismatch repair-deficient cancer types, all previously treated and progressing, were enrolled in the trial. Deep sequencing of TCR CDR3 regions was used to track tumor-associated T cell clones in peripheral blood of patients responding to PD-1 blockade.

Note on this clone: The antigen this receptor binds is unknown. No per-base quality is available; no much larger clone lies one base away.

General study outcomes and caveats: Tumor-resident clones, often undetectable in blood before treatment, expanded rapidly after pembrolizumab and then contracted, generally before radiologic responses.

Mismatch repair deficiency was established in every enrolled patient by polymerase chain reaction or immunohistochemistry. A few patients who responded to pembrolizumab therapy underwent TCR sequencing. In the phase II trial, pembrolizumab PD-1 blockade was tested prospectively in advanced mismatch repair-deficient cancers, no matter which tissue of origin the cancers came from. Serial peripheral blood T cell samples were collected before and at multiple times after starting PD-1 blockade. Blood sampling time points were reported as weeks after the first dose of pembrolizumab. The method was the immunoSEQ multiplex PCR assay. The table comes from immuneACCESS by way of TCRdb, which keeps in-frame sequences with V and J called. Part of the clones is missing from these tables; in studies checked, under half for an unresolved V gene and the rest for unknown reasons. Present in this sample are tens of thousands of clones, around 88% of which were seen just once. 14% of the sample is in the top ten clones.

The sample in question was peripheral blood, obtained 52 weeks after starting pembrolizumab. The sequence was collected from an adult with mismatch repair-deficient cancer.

The CDR3 sequence is CASSVGGSWGEKLFF. The DNA is as follows: TGTGCCAGCAGCGTAGGGGGATCTTGGGGCGAAAAACTGTTTTTT. This chain joins TRBV9 to TRBJ1-4; the best D guess is TRBD1, with 5 bases matching. Trimming costs V 0 bases and J 8 bases, and their ends lie 14 bases apart. CDR1 SGDLS and CDR2 YYNGEE were looked up in the germline V gene. Inclusive of the bounding cysteine and phenylalanine, the CDR3 is 15 residues long. Only the CDR3 region is kept as DNA, spanning 45 bases read in frame from base 1. The full variable domain, completed from the reference TRBV9 and TRBJ1-4 proteins outside the CDR3, reads DSGVTQTPKHLITATGQRVTLRCSPRSGDLSVYWYQQSLDQGLQFLIQYYNGEERAKGNILERFSAQQFPDLHSELNLSSLELGDSALYFCASSVGGSWGEKLFFGSGTQLSVL.